This TCR beta chain was documented in a study of blood T cell repertoires in COVID-19. Study-level background: There were acute and convalescent COVID-19 samples, and they came from the United States, Italy and Spain. Nucleic acid was either cDNA or gDNA, and it came from T cells, B-cell-depleted T cells, or PBMCs.

The CDR3 has 16 residues. From germline, CDR1 is SGHVS and CDR2 FQNEAQ. V gave up 5 bases and J gave up 3 bases; unmatched junction bases: 6. Authors' data handling: Reference gene primer amplification in the assay estimated nucleated cell counts. The table came from immunoSEQ multiplex PCR; TCRdb's copy has only in-frame clones and leaves some out. The V and J calls and clone size are taken from that table; D and trimming were inferred from the DNA. The table lists tens of thousands of clones, 75% to 80% of them singletons. Enrollment of patients from Seattle took place during active infection, with longitudinal follow-up.

This receptor was obtained from a man between 65 and 85 years old with COVID-19, enrolled during active disease. This chain joins TRBV7-8 and TRBJ2-3, with 12 positions matching TRBD2. Source material: peripheral blood. CDR3 sequence (DNA): TGTGCCAGCAGCCCAGGACTAGCGGGATCGACAGATACGCAGTATTTT. This encodes CASSPGLAGSTDTQYF.